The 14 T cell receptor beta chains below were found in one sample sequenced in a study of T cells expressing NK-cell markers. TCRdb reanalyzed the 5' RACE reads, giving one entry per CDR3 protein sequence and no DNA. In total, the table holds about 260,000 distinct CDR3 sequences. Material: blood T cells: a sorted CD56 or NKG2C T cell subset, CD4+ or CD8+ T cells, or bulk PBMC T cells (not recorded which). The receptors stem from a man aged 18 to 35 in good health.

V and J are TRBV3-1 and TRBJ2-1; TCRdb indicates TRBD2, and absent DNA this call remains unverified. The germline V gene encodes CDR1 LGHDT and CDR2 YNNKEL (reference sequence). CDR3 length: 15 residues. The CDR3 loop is CASSLGRGLDNEQFF.

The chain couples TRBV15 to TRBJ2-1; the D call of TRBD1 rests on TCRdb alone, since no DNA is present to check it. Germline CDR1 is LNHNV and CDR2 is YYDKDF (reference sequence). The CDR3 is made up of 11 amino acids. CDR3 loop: CATVGGHEQFF.

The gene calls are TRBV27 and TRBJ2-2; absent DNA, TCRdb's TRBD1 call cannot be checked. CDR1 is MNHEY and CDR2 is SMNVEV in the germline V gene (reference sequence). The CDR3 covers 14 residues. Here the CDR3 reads CASSSYVGHGELFF.

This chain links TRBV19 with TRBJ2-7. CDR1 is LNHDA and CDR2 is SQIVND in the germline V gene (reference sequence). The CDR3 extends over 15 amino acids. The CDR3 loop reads CASSIGGQDSYEQYF.

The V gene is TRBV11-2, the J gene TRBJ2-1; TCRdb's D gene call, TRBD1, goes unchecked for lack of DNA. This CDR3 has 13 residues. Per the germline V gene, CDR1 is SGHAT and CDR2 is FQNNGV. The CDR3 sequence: CASSLDQVQGQFF.

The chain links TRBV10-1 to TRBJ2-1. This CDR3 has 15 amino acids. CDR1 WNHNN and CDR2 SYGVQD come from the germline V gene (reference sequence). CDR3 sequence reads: CASSESVLGNNEQFF.

The CDR3 reads CATSDLVGLTSTDTQYF. The chain recombines TRBV24-1 with TRBJ2-3. Germline loops: CDR1 KGHDR, CDR2 SFDVKD. The CDR3 loop spans 17 amino acids.

The CDR3 sequence is CASRLTGTTNTGELFF. V gene TRBV14 combines with J gene TRBJ2-2; checking the TCRdb D call of TRBD1 is not possible without DNA. The germline V gene encodes CDR1 SGHDN and CDR2 FVKESK. This CDR3 has 16 residues.

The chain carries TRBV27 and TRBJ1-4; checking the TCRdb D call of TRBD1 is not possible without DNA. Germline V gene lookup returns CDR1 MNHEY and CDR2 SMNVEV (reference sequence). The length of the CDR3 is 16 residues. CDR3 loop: CASRGGSGAKGGKLFF.

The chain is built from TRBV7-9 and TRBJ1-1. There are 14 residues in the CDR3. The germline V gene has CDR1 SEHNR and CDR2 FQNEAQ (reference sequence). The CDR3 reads CASSLGRLNTEAFF.

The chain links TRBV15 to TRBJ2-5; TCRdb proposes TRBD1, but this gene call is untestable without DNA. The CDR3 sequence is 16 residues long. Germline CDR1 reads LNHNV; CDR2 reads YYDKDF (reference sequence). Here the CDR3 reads CATSREPGGLGETQYF.

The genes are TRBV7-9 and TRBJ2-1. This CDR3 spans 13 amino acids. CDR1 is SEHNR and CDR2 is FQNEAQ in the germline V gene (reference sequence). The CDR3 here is CASEQKTYNEQFF.

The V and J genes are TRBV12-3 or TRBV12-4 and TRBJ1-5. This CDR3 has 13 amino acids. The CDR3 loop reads CASNRDKDQPQHF.

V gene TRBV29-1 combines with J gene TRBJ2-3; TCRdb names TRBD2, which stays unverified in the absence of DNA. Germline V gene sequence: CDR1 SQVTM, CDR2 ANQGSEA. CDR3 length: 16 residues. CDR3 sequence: CSVAGRSGRSTDTQYF.